This T cell receptor beta chain was recovered during a study of cytomegalovirus exposure and HLA in healthy donors. Looking at the study overall: Early on, a data release was issued that held approximately 78 million unique TCRs from HLA-typed donors.

Germline V gene sequence: CDR1 SNHLY, CDR2 FYNNEI. The CDR3 consists of 16 residues. The V and J ends lost 3 bases and 6 bases, in that order; junction bases with no gene match: 11. This PCR relied on a set of 60 Vbeta primers and 13 Jbeta primers. Produced via immunoSEQ multiplex PCR; TCRdb's table is partial and in-frame only. The profile shows approximately 220,000 clones, approximately 80% of them singletons. This sequence was found in a man aged 35 to 55 in good health and CMV-seronegative. V usage is TRBV2 and J usage is TRBJ2-1, with 7 bases aligning to TRBD1. Sequencing was performed on PBMCs. This CDR3 reads CASSDRGQRTANEQFF. CDR3 nucleotides: TGTGCCAGCAGTGACAGGGGACAGAGAACCGCCAATGAGCAGTTCTTC.